Listed below are T cell receptor beta chains from one sample, sequenced in a study of T-cell memory formation after mild COVID-19. TCRdb re-analysed the 5' RACE reads in MiXCR, keeping a single row per CDR3 protein. The table records fewer than 250,000 distinct CDR3 sequences, more than 25% of them present only once. The sequenced material came from PBMCs or a T cell subset sorted from them (not recorded which). These receptors were taken from an adult woman who had mild COVID-19 (a few samples of this study predate the infection). Cell type and time point are not known. The CDR3 runs from the conserved cysteine through the conserved F or W. D genes are given only for firm matches. Size is stated for part of the rows, as once, few or many counts, or as a class when the clone is expanded.

TRBV7-9	TRBD1	TRBJ2-7	.	CASSLGGQGKHEQYF	TGTGCCAGCAGCTTAGGTGGACAGGGAAAGCACGAGCAGTACTTC
TRBV4-2	.	TRBJ2-1	many	CASSQGVPSDNEQFF	TGTGCCAGCAGCCAAGGGGTGCCCTCCGACAATGAGCAGTTCTTC
TRBV12-3/TRBV12-4	TRBD1	TRBJ2-3	once	CASRGTGAHTDTQYF	TGTGCCAGCAGGGGGACAGGGGCACACACAGATACGCAGTATTTT
TRBV28	.	TRBJ1-3	.	CASSFDPASSGNTIYF	TGTGCCAGCAGTTTTGACCCGGCGAGCTCTGGAAACACCATATATTTT
TRBV7-8	TRBD2	TRBJ2-1	.	CASSSKRGGASEQFF	TGTGCCAGCAGCTCCAAACGCGGGGGGGCGAGTGAGCAGTTCTTC
TRBV18	.	TRBJ2-7	few	CASSPSGQGTYEQYF	TGTGCCAGCTCACCATCTGGGCAGGGTACCTACGAGCAGTACTTC
TRBV12-3/TRBV12-4	.	TRBJ2-6	few	CASSFSGPSSGANVLTF	TGTGCCAGCAGTTTTTCGGGTCCTAGCTCTGGGGCCAACGTCCTGACTTTC
TRBV6-5	.	TRBJ1-2	few	CASSDRATHNYGYTF	TGTGCCAGCAGTGACCGGGCTACACATAACTATGGCTACACCTTC
TRBV30	.	TRBJ2-1	.	CAWSKFGNEQFF	TGTGCCTGGAGTAAATTCGGGAATGAGCAGTTCTTC
TRBV25-1	.	TRBJ1-2	.	CASTRGVNYGYTF	TGTGCCAGCACCCGAGGGGTTAACTATGGCTACACCTTC
TRBV24-1	TRBD2	TRBJ2-2	few	CATSDSKLAGAVTGELFF	TGTGCCACCAGTGATTCCAAACTAGCGGGAGCAGTTACCGGGGAGCTGTTTTTT
TRBV6-5	.	TRBJ2-3	.	CASGWVSTDTQYF	TGTGCCAGCGGGTGGGTTAGCACAGATACGCAGTATTTT
TRBV4-1	.	TRBJ1-6	.	CASSQDTGTYSPLHF	TGCGCCAGCAGCCAAGACACAGGGACTTACTCACCCCTACACTTT
TRBV12-3/TRBV12-4	.	TRBJ1-1	.	CASSLDKGDYTEAFF	TGTGCCAGCAGTTTAGACAAGGGGGACTACACTGAAGCTTTCTTT
TRBV12-3/TRBV12-4	.	TRBJ1-1	few	CASKRNTEAFF	TGTGCCAGCAAAAGAAACACTGAAGCTTTCTTT
TRBV5-4	TRBD1	TRBJ1-6	many	CASSFPGQGFGLHF	TGTGCCAGCAGCTTCCCGGGACAGGGTTTCGGCCTCCACTTT
TRBV24-1	TRBD2	TRBJ2-1	.	CATSDFASSGYNEQFF	TGTGCCACCAGTGATTTCGCGTCTAGCGGCTACAATGAGCAGTTCTTC
TRBV23-1	TRBD1	TRBJ2-1	many	CASSHTGTGEKLNNEQFF	TGCGCCAGCAGTCATACCGGGACAGGGGAGAAACTGAACAATGAGCAGTTCTTC
TRBV5-4	.	TRBJ2-5	few	CASSLTTGPRGETQYF	TGTGCCAGCAGCTTGACGACGGGTCCAAGGGGCGAGACCCAGTACTTC
TRBV9	.	TRBJ2-7	few	CASSVAPGGSGYEQYF	TGTGCCAGCAGCGTAGCCCCTGGAGGGTCTGGCTACGAGCAGTACTTC
TRBV12-3/TRBV12-4	.	TRBJ2-4	.	CASSQDSLAKNIQYF	TGTGCCAGCAGTCAGGACAGCTTAGCCAAAAACATTCAGTACTTC
TRBV7-2	.	TRBJ2-5	.	CASSLEGGRKTQYF	TGTGCCAGCAGCTTAGAGGGGGGGCGGAAGACCCAGTACTTC
TRBV3-1	TRBD2	TRBJ2-7	.	CASSPSLLGLEEYEQYF	TGTGCCAGCAGCCCTTCCCTTCTTGGACTAGAGGAATACGAGCAGTACTTC
TRBV19	.	TRBJ1-1	.	CASTTGRGNTEAFF	TGTGCCAGTACCACGGGACGGGGGAACACTGAAGCTTTCTTT
TRBV9	.	TRBJ2-5	.	CASSPGGGTQETQYF	TGTGCCAGCAGCCCCGGAGGAGGCACACAAGAGACCCAGTACTTC
TRBV10-3	.	TRBJ2-7	few	CAISESETGTPDVEQYF	TGTGCCATCAGTGAGTCCGAAACCGGGACCCCAGATGTTGAGCAGTACTTC
TRBV20-1	.	TRBJ2-3	few	CSARGSRWGTDTQYF	TGCAGTGCTAGGGGGTCTCGTTGGGGCACAGATACGCAGTATTTT
TRBV7-8	TRBD1	TRBJ1-4	.	CASSTDRGLWEKLFF	TGTGCCAGCAGCACAGACAGGGGCCTATGGGAAAAACTGTTTTTT
TRBV12-3/TRBV12-4	TRBD1	TRBJ1-1	.	CASSLRTGGSMTEAFF	TGTGCCAGCAGTCTACGGACAGGGGGCTCTATGACTGAAGCTTTCTTT
TRBV18	.	TRBJ1-5	.	CASSPERAGNQPQHF	TGTGCCAGCTCACCAGAGCGGGCTGGCAATCAGCCCCAGCATTTT
TRBV20-1	.	TRBJ1-2	few	CSGLGPGPRNYGYTF	TGCAGTGGTCTGGGTCCGGGACCGAGGAACTATGGCTACACCTTC
TRBV7-2	.	TRBJ2-7	many	CASTNLGEQYF	TGTGCCAGCACCAATCTGGGGGAGCAGTACTTC
TRBV7-9	TRBD2	TRBJ2-1	.	CASSQGLAGGYEQFF	TGTGCCAGCAGCCAAGGACTAGCGGGGGGCTATGAGCAGTTCTTC
TRBV6-5	TRBD1	TRBJ1-5	few	CASSVAGGSNQPQHF	TGTGCCAGCAGTGTAGCAGGGGGTAGCAATCAGCCCCAGCATTTT
TRBV7-8	TRBD1	TRBJ2-7	.	CASSHTGTGSYEQYF	TGTGCCAGCAGCCATACCGGGACAGGATCCTACGAGCAGTACTTC
TRBV5-6	TRBD2	TRBJ2-1	.	CASTTAGLYNEQFF	TGTGCCAGCACCACAGCGGGGCTATACAATGAGCAGTTCTTC
TRBV2	.	TRBJ2-7	.	CASRKQGVGEQYF	TGTGCCAGCAGGAAACAGGGTGTGGGGGAGCAGTACTTC
TRBV29-1	.	TRBJ1-2	few	CSVEKGREDTF	TGCAGCGTTGAAAAGGGCAGGGAAGACACCTTC
TRBV12-3/TRBV12-4	.	TRBJ2-2	.	CASSAPLHWRMNTGELFF	TGTGCCAGCAGTGCCCCCTTGCACTGGCGGATGAACACCGGGGAGCTGTTTTTT
TRBV7-9	TRBD1	TRBJ1-1	.	CASSTTGFLSEAFF	TGTGCCAGCAGCACGACAGGGTTCCTCTCTGAAGCTTTCTTT
TRBV20-1	.	TRBJ2-3	few	CSARDHGAGTDTQYF	TGCAGTGCTAGAGATCATGGTGCCGGCACAGATACGCAGTATTTT
TRBV5-6	.	TRBJ1-1	.	CASSRGTLTTEAFF	TGTGCCAGCAGCCGCGGGACATTGACCACTGAAGCTTTCTTT
TRBV3-1	.	TRBJ2-2	few	CASSYLGGPHTGELFF	TGTGCCAGCAGCTACCTCGGGGGACCTCACACCGGGGAGCTGTTTTTT
TRBV29-1	.	TRBJ1-2	few	CSVEGELNGYTF	TGCAGCGTTGAGGGGGAATTAAATGGCTACACCTTC
TRBV3-1	TRBD1	TRBJ2-1	few	CASSRSDRADEQFF	TGTGCCAGCAGTAGAAGTGACAGGGCGGATGAGCAGTTCTTC
TRBV5-4	.	TRBJ1-1	.	CASSPLGWETANTEAFF	TGTGCCAGCAGCCCGTTGGGGTGGGAAACAGCGAACACTGAAGCTTTCTTT
TRBV12-3/TRBV12-4	.	TRBJ2-5	.	CASAGSGSLGAQYF	TGTGCCAGCGCTGGATCGGGGTCTTTAGGGGCCCAGTACTTC
TRBV3-1	.	TRBJ2-7	.	CASSQFSAVYSYEQYF	TGTGCCAGCAGCCAATTCTCGGCTGTTTACTCCTACGAGCAGTACTTC
TRBV7-9	.	TRBJ1-1	few	CASSLGYGGSGTEAFF	TGTGCCAGCAGCTTAGGATACGGGGGGTCGGGCACTGAAGCTTTCTTT
TRBV20-1	.	TRBJ1-4	.	CSAREAPGVEKLFF	TGCAGTGCTCGAGAGGCTCCAGGGGTTGAAAAACTGTTTTTT
TRBV3-1	.	TRBJ1-2	.	CASSLRQAENYGYTF	TGTGCCAGCAGCCTACGACAGGCCGAAAACTATGGCTACACCTTC
TRBV12-3/TRBV12-4	.	TRBJ2-1	many	CASSLTDYNEQFF	TGTGCCAGCAGTCTGACGGATTACAATGAGCAGTTCTTC
TRBV29-1	.	TRBJ2-7	few	CSVGQFSQSEQYF	TGCAGCGTTGGACAGTTTAGCCAAAGCGAGCAGTACTTC
TRBV7-3	TRBD2	TRBJ2-3	.	CASSAAGGMDTQYF	TGTGCCAGCAGCGCAGCGGGGGGGATGGATACGCAGTATTTT
TRBV12-3/TRBV12-4	.	TRBJ2-3	few	CASSQTVAGTDTQYF	TGTGCCAGCAGTCAGACAGTGGCTGGCACAGATACGCAGTATTTT
TRBV7-9	TRBD2	TRBJ2-1	.	CASSPPGGIYNEQFF	TGTGCCAGCAGCCCGCCGGGGGGGATTTACAATGAGCAGTTCTTC
TRBV6-1	.	TRBJ2-1	few	CASSENIPEQFF	TGTGCCAGCAGTGAAAATATCCCCGAGCAGTTCTTC
TRBV7-9	TRBD1	TRBJ2-2	many	CASSRQGGTGELFF	TGTGCCAGCAGCCGACAGGGCGGCACCGGGGAGCTGTTTTTT